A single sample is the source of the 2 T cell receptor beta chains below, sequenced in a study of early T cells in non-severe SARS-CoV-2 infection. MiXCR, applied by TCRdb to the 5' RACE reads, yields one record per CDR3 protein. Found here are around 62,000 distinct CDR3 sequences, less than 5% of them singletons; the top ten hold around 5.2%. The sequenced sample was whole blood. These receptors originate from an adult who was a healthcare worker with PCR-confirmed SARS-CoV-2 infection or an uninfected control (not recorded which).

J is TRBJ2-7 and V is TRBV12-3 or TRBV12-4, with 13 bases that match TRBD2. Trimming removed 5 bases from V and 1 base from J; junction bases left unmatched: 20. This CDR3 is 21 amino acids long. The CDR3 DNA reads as TGTGCCAGCAGTCCACCATGGGGGAGAGGACTAGCGGGAGTTTATTCCTACGAGCAGTACTTC. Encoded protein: CASSPPWGRGLAGVYSYEQYF.

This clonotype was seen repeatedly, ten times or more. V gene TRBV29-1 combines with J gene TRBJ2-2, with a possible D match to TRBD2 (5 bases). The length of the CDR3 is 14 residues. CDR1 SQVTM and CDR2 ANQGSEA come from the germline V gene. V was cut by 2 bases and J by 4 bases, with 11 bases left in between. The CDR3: CSVETGSSTGELFF. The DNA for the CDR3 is TGCAGCGTTGAAACGGGGTCGAGCACCGGGGAGCTGTTTTTT.